The TCR beta chain under discussion was sequenced for a study of T cell repertoires in cytomegalovirus infection. Study at large: The authors relied on CMV epitopes, both recently identified HLA-C-restricted and well-studied HLA-B-restricted. Public TCR beta signatures marked donors with CMV infection and the matching HLA. Study-wide results and limits: The ex vivo response was dominated by HLA-C-restricted CMV-specific TCR beta clonotypes. Identification of carriers of CMV plus the relevant HLA was performed using cumulative public TCR beta family frequency.

Comments on this clonotype: Its antigen is not known. Germline and junction disagree at one end, which may indicate a read error.

This CDR3 comprises 14 residues. TCRdb re-analysed the reads in MiXCR, keeping a single row per CDR3 protein. Of roughly 920,000 distinct CDR3 sequences listed, roughly 30% are singletons. The chain is built from TRBV12-3 or TRBV12-4 and TRBJ2-7; TRBD1 might be the D (7 bases). Sequencing was performed on cultured CD8+ T cells from PBMCs, taken from culture after CMV antigen stimulation. The TCR was taken from a human donor in good health (CMV status not recorded). Some clones in this sample may be carry-over from other donors' samples. CDR3 in amino acids: CANSFGGGAGEQYF. DNA of the CDR3: TGTGCCAACAGTTTCGGAGGGGGCGCGGGCGAGCAGTACTTC.